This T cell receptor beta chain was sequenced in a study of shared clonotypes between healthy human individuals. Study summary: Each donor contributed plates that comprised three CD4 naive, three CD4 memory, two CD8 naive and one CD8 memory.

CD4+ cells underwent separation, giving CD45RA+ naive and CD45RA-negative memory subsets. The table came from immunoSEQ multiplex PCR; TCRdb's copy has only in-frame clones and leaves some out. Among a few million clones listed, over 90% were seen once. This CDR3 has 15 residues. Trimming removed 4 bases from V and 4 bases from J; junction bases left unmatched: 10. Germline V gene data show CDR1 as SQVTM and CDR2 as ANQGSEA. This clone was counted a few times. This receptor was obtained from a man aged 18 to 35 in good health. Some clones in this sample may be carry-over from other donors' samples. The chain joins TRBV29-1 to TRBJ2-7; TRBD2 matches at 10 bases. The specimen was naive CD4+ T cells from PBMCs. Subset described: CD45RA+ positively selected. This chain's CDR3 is CSVAPGLAWGYEQYF. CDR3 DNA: TGCAGCGTTGCCCCGGGACTAGCGTGGGGGTACGAGCAGTACTTC.